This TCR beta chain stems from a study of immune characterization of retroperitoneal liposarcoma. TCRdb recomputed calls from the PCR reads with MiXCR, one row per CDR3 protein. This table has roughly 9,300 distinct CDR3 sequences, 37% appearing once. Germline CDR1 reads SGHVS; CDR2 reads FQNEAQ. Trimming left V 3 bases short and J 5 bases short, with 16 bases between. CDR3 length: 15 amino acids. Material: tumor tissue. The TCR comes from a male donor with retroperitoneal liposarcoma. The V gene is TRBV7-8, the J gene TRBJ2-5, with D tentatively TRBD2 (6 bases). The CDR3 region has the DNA TGTGCCAGCAGCTTGATTGGGGGGAGCCGGGAGACCCAGTACTTC. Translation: CASSLIGGSRETQYF.